This T cell receptor beta chain was recovered during a study of CD8+CD57+ T cells in acquired aplastic anemia. Study-level information: Sorted CD4+ plus CD8+ cells gave DNA averaging roughly 3 ug. General observations from the study: Patients and controls had CD8+ Simpson's diversity values that were not significantly distinct. About 30 shared CD8+ CDR3s appeared highly expressed within patients' immunodominant clones.

Germline V gene lookup returns CDR1 SGHNT and CDR2 YYREEE (reference sequence). The J segment lost 4 bases and the V segment lost 4 bases, leaving 3 bases of the junction unmatched. The CDR3 has 14 residues. CD8+CD57+ cell expansion had been shown by flow cytometry in patients chosen for sequencing. Profiling of TCR beta VDJ combinations and CDR3 sequences used genomic DNA as template. TCRdb re-called the reads with MiXCR, one entry per CDR3 protein. The repertoire consists of 190,000 or so distinct CDR3 sequences, with roughly 50% occurring once and the leading ten covering roughly 2%. To note about this clonotype: Its cognate antigen is unknown.

This rearrangement joins TRBV5-4 to TRBJ1-1, with TRBD1 identical over 11 bases. This TCR was sampled from a human donor with aplastic anemia. Sequencing was carried out using sorted CD4+, CD8+, or CD8+CD57+ T cells (not recorded which) from PBMCs. The CDR3 DNA is TGTGCCAGCAGCGGGACAGGGGGAAGCACTGAAGCTTTCTTT. This translates into CASSGTGGSTEAFF.